A single sample gave rise to the 30 T cell receptor beta chains below, sequenced in a study of blood T cell repertoires in COVID-19. The method was immunoSEQ multiplex PCR; TCRdb's version includes in-frame clones alone and lacks a portion of them. The sample has hundreds of thousands of clones; 80% to 95% are singletons. Sequencing input: peripheral blood. These receptors were taken from a man aged 55 to 70 with COVID-19, enrolled during active disease.

The rearrangement links TRBV28 to TRBJ2-7; 8 bases match TRBD1. The CDR3 runs 15 residues. Germline CDR1 MDHEN, CDR2 SYDVKM. With 2 bases clipped from V and 0 bases from J, the junction kept 3 bases outside the gene matches. CDR3 region: CASSLGDRSSYEQYF. The CDR3 bases are TGTGCCAGCAGTTTAGGGGACAGGTCCTCCTACGAGCAGTACTTC.

The rearrangement uses TRBV7-8 and TRBJ2-1; tentative D call: TRBD2 (6 bases). This CDR3 has 16 amino acids. The V end lost 4 bases, the J end lost 3 bases, and 16 bases lay between the germline ends. The V gene's germline CDR1 is SGHVS and CDR2 FQNEAQ. CDR3 in DNA: TGTGCCAGCAGCTCACGCGGGACTCCCTACTACAATGAGCAGTTCTTC. It is translated as CASSSRGTPYYNEQFF.

The rearrangement joins TRBV5-1 to TRBJ1-2; D gene uncertain. V gave up 0 bases and J gave up 8 bases, with 11 bases separating them. Germline CDR1 reads SGHRS; CDR2 reads YFSETQ. This CDR3 contains 13 residues. The CDR3 loop is CASSLAGDFGYTF. Written as DNA, the CDR3 is TGCGCCAGCAGCTTGGCCGGGGATTTCGGCTACACCTTC.

This chain links TRBV28 with TRBJ1-2; TRBD1 agrees at 12 bases. Germline values: CDR1 MDHEN, CDR2 SYDVKM. The CDR3 consists of 14 residues. The V and J ends lost 5 bases and 7 bases, in that order; junction bases with no gene match: 5. As DNA, the CDR3 is TGTGCCAGCAGTCGGGACAGGGGGCGCTTTGGCTACACCTTC. Amino acids: CASSRDRGRFGYTF.

The rearrangement uses TRBV5-1 and TRBJ2-3, with D possibly TRBD2 on 6 matching bases. CDR3 length: 16 amino acids. Germline assignment: CDR1 SGHRS and CDR2 YFSETQ. Between the trimmed V and J ends, which lost 6 bases and 4 bases, there was a span of 21 bases. CDR3 coding DNA: TGCGCCAGCACCGCCGGGGGAATATACGGGCCAGATACGCAGTATTTT. It codes for CASTAGGIYGPDTQYF.

V is TRBV3-1 (or the pseudogene TRBV3-2) and J is TRBJ2-1, with a weak D call TRBD2 (6 bases). The CDR3 extends over 17 amino acids. V lost 1 base and J 0 bases, leaving 13 bases between the germline ends. Germline lookup yields CDR1 LGHDT and CDR2 YNNKEL (reference sequence). In DNA form, the CDR3 reads TGTGCCAGCAGCCAAGGTTCTAGCGTAATCTCCTACAATGAGCAGTTCTTC. This translates into CASSQGSSVISYNEQFF.

V gene TRBV10-3 combines with J gene TRBJ1-1; 12 bases map to TRBD1. V trimming: 0 bases; J trimming: 0 bases; junction bases outside the gene matches: 5. The length of the CDR3 is 18 residues. CDR1 is ENHRY and CDR2 is SYGVKD in the germline V gene. CDR3 region: CAISESGGTGGMNTEAFF. Written as DNA, the CDR3 is TGTGCCATCAGTGAGTCAGGGGGGACAGGGGGCATGAACACTGAAGCTTTCTTT.

Only a few counts were recorded for this clone. The same CDR3 is also encoded by other DNA sequences in this sample. The CDR3 DNA is TGCGCCAGCACCCGGGACAGGGATAATTCACCCCTCCACTTT. Its translation is CASTRDRDNSPLHF. The V call is TRBV5-1, the J call TRBJ1-6; TRBD1 aligns across 9 bases. The CDR3 loop spans 14 amino acids. CDR1 SGHRS and CDR2 YFSETQ come from the germline V gene. The ends lost 6 bases at V and 5 bases at J; junction bases unmatched: 3.

This clone was detected once. This chain uses TRBV5-4 with TRBJ1-3, with D perhaps matching TRBD1 (6 bases). Trimming took off 4 bases at V and 4 bases at J, with 18 bases between the two ends. In germline, CDR1 is SGHNT, CDR2 YYREEE (reference sequence). This CDR3 is 16 amino acids long. The DNA of the CDR3 is TGTGCCAGCAGCCTAGCAGGACAGCCCAGGGGAAACACCATATATTTT. Protein product: CASSLAGQPRGNTIYF.

This chain uses TRBV18 with TRBJ1-1; TRBD1 agrees at 9 bases. The CDR3 runs 16 residues. V was clipped by 4 bases and J by 1 base; unmatched bases: 7. In germline, CDR1 is KGHSH, CDR2 LQKENI. As DNA, the CDR3 is TGTGCCAGCTCACGGGACAGGGCTGTGCGGAACACTGAAGCTTTCTTT. Protein product: CASSRDRAVRNTEAFF.

About this clone: Other nucleotide sequences from this sample produce the same CDR3. The genes are TRBV3-1 (or the pseudogene TRBV3-2) and TRBJ1-4; D gene uncertain. CDR3 length: 15 amino acids. V was trimmed by 0 bases and J by 2 bases, leaving 7 bases between them. CDR1 is LGHDT and CDR2 is YNNKEL in the germline V gene (reference sequence). CDR3 nucleotide sequence: TGTGCCAGCAGCCAAGATGCGAGGACTAATGAAAAACTGTTTTTT. As protein: CASSQDARTNEKLFF.

The chain couples TRBV4-3 to TRBJ1-5; unclear D gene. CDR3 length: 13 residues. Germline CDR1 is LGHNA and CDR2 is YSLEER. V was trimmed by 2 bases and J by 6 bases, leaving 8 bases between them. The CDR3 loop is CASSQTVGQPQHF. The CDR3 DNA follows: TGCGCCAGCAGCCAAACAGTGGGTCAGCCCCAGCATTTT.

This clone was seen only a few times. This chain links TRBV24-1 with TRBJ2-2, with 10 bases fitting TRBD1. This CDR3 has 15 amino acids. Germline V gene lookup returns CDR1 KGHDR and CDR2 SFDVKD. With V trimmed by 9 bases and J by 4 bases, 7 bases remained unmatched. The CDR3 DNA reads TGTGCCACCGAAGACAGGGGGCGCGGCACCGGGGAGCTGTTTTTT. It yields the protein CATEDRGRGTGELFF.

The chain uses TRBV6-2 or TRBV6-3 and TRBJ2-7; perhaps TRBD1 as D (5 bases). CDR3 size: 14 residues. Trimming pared 6 bases from V and 2 bases from J, leaving 14 bases between. Germline V CDR1 and CDR2: MNHEY, SVGEGT. The CDR3 protein is CASSPYETAYEQYF. The CDR3 region has the DNA TGTGCCAGCAGCCCTTACGAGACAGCCTACGAGCAGTACTTC.

This clone showed up just a few times. CDR3 in amino acids: CASSEGFLGSSGYYEQYF. CDR3 DNA sequence: TGTGCCAGCAGTGAAGGGTTTTTAGGGTCTAGCGGGTACTACGAGCAGTACTTC. The J gene is TRBJ2-7, the V gene TRBV2, with TRBD2 matching over 8 bases. The V segment lost 1 base and the J segment 3 bases; nucleotides outside the gene matches: 14. Germline V gene sequence: CDR1 SNHLY, CDR2 FYNNEI. The CDR3 spans 18 residues.

The V call is TRBV19, the J call TRBJ2-7, with unresolved D. The V and J ends lost 5 bases and 2 bases respectively, with 13 bases between them. CDR3 length equals 14 residues. Germline V CDR1 and CDR2: LNHDA, SQIVND (reference sequence). CDR3 loop: CASSSRLDTYEQYF. The DNA of the CDR3 is TGTGCCAGTAGTTCCCGATTAGATACCTACGAGCAGTACTTC.

This chain connects TRBV21-1 to TRBJ2-1; no DNA check was done on the table's D call, TRBD2. TRBV21-1 is classified as a pseudogene. The CDR3 runs 15 residues. In DNA form, the CDR3 reads TGTGCCAGCAGCAAAGGGGGACTAGGAGGGAGTGAGCAGTTCTTC. Translated, it gives CASSKGGLGGSEQFF.

The chain's CDR3 is CASSLGGGNSPLHF. In DNA form, the CDR3 reads TGTGCCAGCAGTTTAGGGGGGGGGAATTCACCCCTCCACTTT. This chain connects TRBV28 to TRBJ1-6, with D possibly being TRBD1 (5 bases). V was cut by 2 bases and J by 7 bases, with 9 bases left in between. The CDR3 loop spans 14 amino acids. The germline V gene encodes CDR1 MDHEN and CDR2 SYDVKM.

The J gene is TRBJ1-6, the V gene TRBV3-1 (or the pseudogene TRBV3-2), with 11 bases identical to TRBD1. Germline trimming cut 3 bases from V and 9 bases from J; bases unmatched to any gene: 4. Germline V gene sequence: CDR1 LGHDT, CDR2 YNNKEL (reference sequence). This CDR3 region has 15 residues. The CDR3 DNA follows: TGTGCCAGCAGCCAGGGGACAGGGGGAAGTTCACCCCTCCACTTT. It is translated as CASSQGTGGSSPLHF.

The V call is TRBV21-1, the J call TRBJ1-1; the tabulated D call, TRBD1, remains unverified against the DNA. TRBV21-1 is a pseudogene locus. This CDR3 region has 15 residues. CDR3 DNA sequence: TGTGCCAGCAGCAGAGGGACAGACCAGAACACTGAAGCTTTCTTT. Its translation is CASSRGTDQNTEAFF.

The chain combines TRBV12-5 with TRBJ2-1; 8 bases fit TRBD2. Germline lookup yields CDR1 LGHNT and CDR2 FRNRAP. Unmatched junction bases numbered 17, after V lost 6 bases and J lost 7 bases. The CDR3 extends over 17 amino acids. The CDR3: CASGFSTSARLLNEQFF. DNA of the CDR3: TGTGCTAGTGGGTTCTCGACTAGCGCCCGACTATTGAATGAGCAGTTCTTC.

The rearrangement joins TRBV11-1 to TRBJ1-1; 7 nucleotides line up with TRBD1. J lost 8 bases, V lost 5 bases, and 8 bases had no gene match. This CDR3 region has 13 residues. The germline V gene encodes CDR1 SGHAT and CDR2 FQDESV (reference sequence). CDR3 nucleotides: TGTGCCAGCAGCCCGAGCCGGGACAGAGAAGCTTTCTTT. It yields the protein CASSPSRDREAFF.

The rearrangement joins TRBV27 to TRBJ2-7; possible D gene TRBD1, 6 bases. CDR3 length: 14 amino acids. Germline CDR1 MNHEY, CDR2 SMNVEV (reference sequence). V shed 3 bases and J shed 2 bases, with 11 bases lying between them. For the CDR3, the DNA is TGTGCCAGCAGTTTCCAGGGGCCCCCCTACGAGCAGTACTTC. This codes for CASSFQGPPYEQYF.

This chain connects TRBV19 to TRBJ1-5; 9 nucleotides line up with TRBD1. Germline assignment: CDR1 LNHDA and CDR2 SQIVND (reference sequence). The CDR3 length is 13 residues. V was clipped by 10 bases and J by 4 bases; unmatched bases: 5. CDR3 sequence: CATAGTGNQPQHF. As DNA, the CDR3 is TGTGCCACTGCCGGGACAGGGAATCAGCCCCAGCATTTT.

The rearrangement joins TRBV2 to TRBJ1-4; 7 nucleotides line up with TRBD1. The CDR3 is made up of 14 amino acids. V trimming: 5 bases; J trimming: 4 bases; junction bases outside the gene matches: 4. From germline, CDR1 is SNHLY and CDR2 FYNNEI. In DNA, the CDR3 is TGTGCCAGCAGTTACACAGGGGTTAATGAAAAACTGTTTTTT. It specifies CASSYTGVNEKLFF.

The chain employs TRBV9 and TRBJ1-6; D might be TRBD1 (5 bases). Germline V lookup: CDR1 SGDLS, CDR2 YYNGEE. Trimming removed 4 bases from V and 8 bases from J, with 19 bases in between. CDR3 length: 16 amino acids. The CDR3 DNA sequence: TGTGCCAGCAGCCCCAAAATAGGGGCAGCAGATTCACCCCTCCACTTT. This codes for CASSPKIGAADSPLHF.

The chain recombines TRBV19 with TRBJ2-7; 10 nucleotides match TRBD2. CDR3 length: 15 amino acids. V lost 4 bases to trimming and J lost 1 base; unmatched junction nucleotides: 4. CDR1 and CDR2 (germline): LNHDA, SQIVND (reference sequence). The CDR3 region has the DNA TGTGCCAGTAGTACCCTAGCGGGGGAATCCTACGAGCAGTACTTC. It specifies CASSTLAGESYEQYF.

The chain is built from TRBV9 and TRBJ2-1; 12 nucleotides match TRBD2. Unmatched junction bases numbered 13, after V lost 3 bases and J lost 3 bases. Per the germline V gene, CDR1 is SGDLS and CDR2 is YYNGEE. CDR3 size: 19 residues. Here the CDR3 reads CASSGDRRTTSGSYNEQFF. DNA of the CDR3: TGTGCCAGCAGCGGGGACAGGCGAACGACTAGCGGGAGCTACAATGAGCAGTTCTTC.

The J gene is TRBJ2-7, the V gene TRBV11-2; D is perhaps TRBD2 (7 bases). The germline gives CDR1 SGHAT, CDR2 FQNNGV. This CDR3 has 16 amino acids. V was trimmed by 3 bases and J by 4 bases, leaving 19 bases between them. CDR3 nucleotides: TGTGCCAGCAGCTTGGGGGCGGGAGTTGGTCTTTACGAGCAGTACTTC. This encodes CASSLGAGVGLYEQYF.

V and J are TRBV5-5 and TRBJ1-2; 10 bases agree with TRBD1. This CDR3 spans 17 amino acids. Germline V gene sequence: CDR1 SGHKS, CDR2 YYEKEE (reference sequence). The V gene end was trimmed by 0 bases and the J gene end by 1 base; junction bases not matched to a gene: 6. For the CDR3, the DNA is TGTGCCAGCAGCTTGGACCCCGGGACAGGGGATAACTATGGCTACACCTTC. This codes for CASSLDPGTGDNYGYTF.